This TCR beta chain stems from a study of T cells in Graves' hyperthyroidism and ophthalmopathy. The wider study: Peripheral blood was secured at the point of initial diagnosis, before any treatment. Whole-study findings and limits: Also found in blood were most expanded thyroid clonotypes above 0.001. The model predicted ophthalmopathy a median approximately 6 months before onset.

What was amplified from RNA transcripts were TCR beta CDR3 regions. The TCR CDR3 first-round RT-PCR relied on the HTBI primer set. TCRdb reprocessed the multiplex PCR reads with MiXCR, giving one entry per CDR3 protein. The sample records about 510,000 distinct CDR3 sequences, approximately 14% being singletons. In patients aged 18 to 65, hyperthyroidism was newly diagnosed, with duration under 2 months. The CDR3 is made up of 15 amino acids. Trimming stripped 3 bases from V and 0 bases from J, with 10 bases between. CDR1 and CDR2 from the germline V gene are SGDLS and YYNGEE. With regard to this clonotype: Its antigen is as yet unknown.

Specimen: blood. The V and J genes are TRBV9 and TRBJ1-3, with D unresolved. The clonotype was recovered from a woman aged 40 to 50 with Graves' hyperthyroidism. For the CDR3, the DNA is TGTGCCAGCAGCGCCCACATTGGCTCTGGAAACACCATATATTTT. Protein: CASSAHIGSGNTIYF. Combining the CDR3 with reference TRBV9 and TRBJ1-3 gives the whole variable domain DSGVTQTPKHLITATGQRVTLRCSPRSGDLSVYWYQQSLDQGLQFLIQYYNGEERAKGNILERFSAQQFPDLHSELNLSSLELGDSALYFCASSAHIGSGNTIYFGEGSWLTVV.